The source of this T cell receptor (beta chain) is a study of T cell responses to AZD1222 COVID-19 vaccine. The study's findings and limits: Clonal diversity may have been underestimated, and the donors were mostly white British, with more females than males. Samples come after the peak T cell response, not at day 14.

Sequencing was performed with immunoSEQ multiplex PCR; in TCRdb, only in-frame clones are kept and a portion is missing. In the table there are 100,000 to 150,000 clones, approximately 90% of which are singletons. The CDR3 covers 12 residues. V was trimmed by 8 bases and J by 3 bases, leaving 8 bases between them. Germline CDR1 is SEHNR and CDR2 is FQNEAQ (reference sequence). This clone was counted a few times. Its antigen is currently unknown. Material: peripheral blood, obtained on day 0 of AZD1222 vaccination. The rearrangement links TRBV7-9 to TRBJ1-5; unclear D gene. The sequence came from an adult in good health. The DNA of the CDR3 is TGTGCCAGCGGACTGACCAATCAGCCCCAGCATTTT. It translates to CASGLTNQPQHF.